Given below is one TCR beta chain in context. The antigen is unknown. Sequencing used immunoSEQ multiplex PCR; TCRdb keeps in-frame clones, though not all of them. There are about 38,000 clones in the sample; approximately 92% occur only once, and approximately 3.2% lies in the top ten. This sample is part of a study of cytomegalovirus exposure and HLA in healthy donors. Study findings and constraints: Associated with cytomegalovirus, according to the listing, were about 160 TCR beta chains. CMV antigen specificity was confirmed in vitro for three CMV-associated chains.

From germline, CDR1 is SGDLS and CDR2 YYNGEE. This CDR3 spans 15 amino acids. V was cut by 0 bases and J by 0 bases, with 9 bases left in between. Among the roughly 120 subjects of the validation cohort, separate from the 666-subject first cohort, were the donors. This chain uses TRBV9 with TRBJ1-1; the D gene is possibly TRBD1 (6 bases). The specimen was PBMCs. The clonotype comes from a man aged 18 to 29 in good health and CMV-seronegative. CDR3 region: CASSVVGGMNTEAFF. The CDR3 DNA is TGTGCCAGCAGCGTAGTTGGGGGCATGAACACTGAAGCTTTCTTT.